The source of this T cell receptor (beta chain) is a study of blood T cells in healthy people across ages. Study findings and constraints: A greater number of naive CD4+ cells and higher diversity distinguished long-lived donors from aged donors.

As to this clonotype: Its target is not known.

Combining a sample-barcoded 5' primer with a J-beta primer mix, a second PCR ran for about 6 to 12 cycles. TCRdb recomputed calls from the 5' RACE reads with MiXCR, one row per CDR3 protein. The data show approximately 830,000 distinct CDR3 sequences, 55% to 65% seen once. Sequenced sample: blood. This TCR was recovered from a man aged 25 to 45 in good health.

This CDR3 reads CSTRTAIYEQYF. The CDR3, as DNA: TGCAGCACCCGGACAGCAATCTACGAGCAGTACTTC. The chain carries TRBV20-1 and TRBJ2-7; TRBD1 might be the D (6 bases). CDR1 DFQATT and CDR2 SNEGSKA come from the germline V gene (reference sequence). This CDR3 region has 12 residues.